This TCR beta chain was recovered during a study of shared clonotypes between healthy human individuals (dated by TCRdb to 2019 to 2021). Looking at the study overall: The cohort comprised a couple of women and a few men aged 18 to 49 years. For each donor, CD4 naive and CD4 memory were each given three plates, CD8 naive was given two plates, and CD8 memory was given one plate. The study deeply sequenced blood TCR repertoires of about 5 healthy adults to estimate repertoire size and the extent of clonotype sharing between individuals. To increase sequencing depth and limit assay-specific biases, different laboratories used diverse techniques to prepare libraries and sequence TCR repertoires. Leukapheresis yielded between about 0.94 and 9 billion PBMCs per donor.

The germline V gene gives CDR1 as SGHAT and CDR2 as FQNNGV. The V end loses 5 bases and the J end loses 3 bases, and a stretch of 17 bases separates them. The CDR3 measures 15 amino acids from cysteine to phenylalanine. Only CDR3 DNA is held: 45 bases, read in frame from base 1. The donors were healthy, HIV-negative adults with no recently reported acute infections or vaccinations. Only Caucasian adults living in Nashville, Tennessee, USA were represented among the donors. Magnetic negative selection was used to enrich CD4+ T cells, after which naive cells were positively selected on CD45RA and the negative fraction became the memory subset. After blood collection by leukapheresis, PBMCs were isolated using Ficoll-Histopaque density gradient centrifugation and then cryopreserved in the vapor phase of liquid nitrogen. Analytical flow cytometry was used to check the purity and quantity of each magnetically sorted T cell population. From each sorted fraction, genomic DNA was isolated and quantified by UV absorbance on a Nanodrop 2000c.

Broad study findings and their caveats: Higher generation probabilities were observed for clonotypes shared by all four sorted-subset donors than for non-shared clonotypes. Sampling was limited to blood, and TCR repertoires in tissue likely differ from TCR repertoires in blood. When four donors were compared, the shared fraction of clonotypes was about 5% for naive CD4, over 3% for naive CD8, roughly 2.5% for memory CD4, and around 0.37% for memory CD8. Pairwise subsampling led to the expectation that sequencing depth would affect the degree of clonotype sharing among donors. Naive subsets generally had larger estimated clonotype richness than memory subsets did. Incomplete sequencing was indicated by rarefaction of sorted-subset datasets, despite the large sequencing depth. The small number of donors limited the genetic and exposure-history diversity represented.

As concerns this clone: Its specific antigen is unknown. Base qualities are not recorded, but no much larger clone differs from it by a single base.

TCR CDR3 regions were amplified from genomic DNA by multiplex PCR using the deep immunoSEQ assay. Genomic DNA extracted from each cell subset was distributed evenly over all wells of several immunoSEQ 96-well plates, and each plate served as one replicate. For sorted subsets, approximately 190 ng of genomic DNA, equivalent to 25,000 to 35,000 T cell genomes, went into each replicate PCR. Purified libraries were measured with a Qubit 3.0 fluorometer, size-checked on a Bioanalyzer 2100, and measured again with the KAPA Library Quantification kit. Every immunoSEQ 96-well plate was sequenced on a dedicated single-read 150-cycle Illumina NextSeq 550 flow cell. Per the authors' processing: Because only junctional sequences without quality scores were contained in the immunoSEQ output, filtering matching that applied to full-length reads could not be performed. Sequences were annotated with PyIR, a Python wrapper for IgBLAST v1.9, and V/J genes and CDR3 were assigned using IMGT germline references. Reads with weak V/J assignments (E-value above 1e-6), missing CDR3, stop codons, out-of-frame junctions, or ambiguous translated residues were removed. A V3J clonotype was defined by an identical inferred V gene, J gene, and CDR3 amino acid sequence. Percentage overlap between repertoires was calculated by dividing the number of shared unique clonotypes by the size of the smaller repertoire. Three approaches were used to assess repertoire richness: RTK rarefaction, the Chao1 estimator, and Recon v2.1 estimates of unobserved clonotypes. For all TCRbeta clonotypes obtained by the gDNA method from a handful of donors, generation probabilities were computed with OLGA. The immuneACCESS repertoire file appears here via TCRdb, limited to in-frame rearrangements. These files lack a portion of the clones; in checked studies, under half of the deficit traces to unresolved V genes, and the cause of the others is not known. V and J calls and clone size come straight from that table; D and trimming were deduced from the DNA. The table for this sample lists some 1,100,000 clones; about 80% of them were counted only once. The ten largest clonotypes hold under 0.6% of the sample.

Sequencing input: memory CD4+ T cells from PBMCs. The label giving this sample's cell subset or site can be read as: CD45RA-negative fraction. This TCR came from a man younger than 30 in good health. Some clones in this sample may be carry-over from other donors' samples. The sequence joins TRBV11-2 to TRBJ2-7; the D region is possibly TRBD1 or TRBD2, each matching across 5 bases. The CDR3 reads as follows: CASSPGSGPLYEQYF. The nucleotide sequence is TGTGCCAGCAGCCCGGGGTCGGGACCCCTCTACGAGCAGTACTTC.